In this sample, the clone carrying this T cell receptor beta chain turned up once. The antigen is unknown. This sample is drawn from a study of T cell responses to AZD1222 COVID-19 vaccine. Study at large: Second doses at about 4 or about 12 weeks were pooled. Study-wide results and caveats: Donors in the cohort were predominantly white British and more often female, and clonal diversity was possibly underestimated. The number of AZD1222 recipients seropositive at baseline was only five to seven.

Clones were sequenced by immunoSEQ multiplex PCR, and TCRdb holds only the in-frame ones, with some missing. The table records about 140,000 clones, over 85% of them present only once. Germline CDR1 and CDR2: SGDLS and YYNGEE. The CDR3 is 12 amino acids. The ends were cut back, 1 base at V and 9 bases at J, with 8 bases in the middle. The specimen comprised peripheral blood, sampled on day 0 of AZD1222 vaccination. The V gene is TRBV9, the J gene TRBJ2-1; tentative D call: TRBD2 (6 bases). The sequence derives from an adult in good health. The DNA for the CDR3 is TGTGCCAGCAGCGTACACGGGGGTGAGCAGTTCTTC. This gives the protein CASSVHGGEQFF.